This T cell receptor beta chain was observed in a study of cytomegalovirus exposure and HLA in healthy donors. Germline CDR1 and CDR2: SEHNR and FQNEAQ (reference sequence). The length of the CDR3 is 14 residues. The V and J ends lost 6 bases and 9 bases, in that order; junction bases with no gene match: 6. The PCR used 60 Vbeta and 13 Jbeta primers. The protocol was immunoSEQ multiplex PCR, while the TCRdb copy is restricted to in-frame clones and leaves out a portion. The data contain 100,000 to 150,000 clones, roughly 78% of them singletons. This sequence was found in a man aged 50 or older in good health and CMV-seropositive. The rearrangement joins TRBV7-9 to TRBJ2-1, with TRBD2 matching over 12 bases. Material for sequencing was PBMCs. The CDR3 DNA follows: TGTGCCAGCAGAGGGCTAGCGGGGGGGGGTGAGCAGTTCTTC. Translating gives CASRGLAGGGEQFF.